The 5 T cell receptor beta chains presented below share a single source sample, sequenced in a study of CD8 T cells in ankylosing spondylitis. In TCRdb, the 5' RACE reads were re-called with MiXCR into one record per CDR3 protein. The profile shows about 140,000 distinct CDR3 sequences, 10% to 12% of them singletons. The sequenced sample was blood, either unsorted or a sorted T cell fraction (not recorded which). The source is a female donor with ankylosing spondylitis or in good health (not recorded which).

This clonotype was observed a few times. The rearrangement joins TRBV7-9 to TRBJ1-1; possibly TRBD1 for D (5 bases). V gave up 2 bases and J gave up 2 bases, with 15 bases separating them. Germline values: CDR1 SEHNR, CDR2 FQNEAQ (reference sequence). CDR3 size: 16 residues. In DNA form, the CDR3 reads TGTGCCAGCAGCTTAAGGGGACGGGAGTCCAACACTGAAGCTTTCTTT. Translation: CASSLRGRESNTEAFF.

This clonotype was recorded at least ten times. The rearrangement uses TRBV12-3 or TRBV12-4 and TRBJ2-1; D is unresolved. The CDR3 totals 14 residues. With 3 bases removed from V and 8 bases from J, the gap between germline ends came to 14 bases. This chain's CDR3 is CASSLRQDPHEQFF. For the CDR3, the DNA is TGTGCCAGCAGTTTGCGGCAAGATCCCCATGAGCAGTTCTTC.

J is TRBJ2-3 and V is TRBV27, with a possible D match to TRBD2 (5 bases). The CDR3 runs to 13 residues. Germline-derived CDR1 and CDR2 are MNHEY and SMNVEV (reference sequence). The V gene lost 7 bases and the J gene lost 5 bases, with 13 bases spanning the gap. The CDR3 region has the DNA TGTGCCAGCACTTCCGGGAATCAAGATACGCAGTATTTT. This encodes CASTSGNQDTQYF.

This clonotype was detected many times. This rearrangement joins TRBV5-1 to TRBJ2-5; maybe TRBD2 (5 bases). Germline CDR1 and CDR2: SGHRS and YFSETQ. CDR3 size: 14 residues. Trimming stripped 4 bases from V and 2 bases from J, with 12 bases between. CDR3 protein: CASSLMDSQETQYF. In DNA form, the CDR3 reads TGCGCCAGCAGCCTCATGGACTCGCAAGAGACCCAGTACTTC.

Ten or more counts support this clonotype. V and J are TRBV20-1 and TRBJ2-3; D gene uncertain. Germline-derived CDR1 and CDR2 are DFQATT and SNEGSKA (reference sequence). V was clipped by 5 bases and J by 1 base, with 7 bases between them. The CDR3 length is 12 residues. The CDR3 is CSAASRTDTQYF. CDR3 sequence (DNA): TGCAGTGCTGCCAGTCGCACAGATACGCAGTATTTT.